The present T cell receptor beta chain was sequenced within a study of blood T cells in healthy people across ages. Per the germline V gene, CDR1 is KGHDR and CDR2 is SFDVKD. Trimming cost V 6 bases and J 5 bases, with 15 bases left between them. CDR3 length equals 15 residues. Using a J-beta primer mix together with a sample-barcoded 5' primer, a second PCR was run for roughly 7 to 12 cycles. One entry per CDR3 protein, called by TCRdb with MiXCR from the 5' RACE reads. The sample yields about 630,000 distinct CDR3 sequences, about 21% seen once. The chain combines TRBV24-1 with TRBJ2-2; no clear D gene. The sample taken for sequencing was blood. This receptor was identified in a man aged 65 to 79 in good health. This chain's CDR3 is CATSLMGVGTGELFF. CDR3 nucleotide sequence: TGTGCCACCAGTTTGATGGGCGTCGGTACCGGGGAGCTGTTTTTT.